This paragraph covers one T cell receptor (beta chain) sequence. Produced via immunoSEQ multiplex PCR; TCRdb's table is partial and in-frame only. Of 11,000 to 15,000 clones in the sample, more than 80% were seen once. This sample stems from a study of blood T cell repertoires in COVID-19. Study background: The analysed material was cDNA or gDNA that came from T cells, B-cell-depleted T cells, or PBMCs.

The sample taken for sequencing was peripheral blood. The origin of this receptor is a human donor in a cohort sampled during active COVID-19.

This chain's CDR3 is CASSRLTGGQETQYF. CDR3 coding DNA: TGTGCCAGCAGCCGGTTGACAGGGGGCCAAGAGACCCAGTACTTC. This rearrangement joins TRBV3-1 (or the pseudogene TRBV3-2) to TRBJ2-5; 9 bases agree with TRBD1. The CDR3 spans 15 residues. V lost 4 bases, J lost 1 base, and 4 bases stayed unmatched. From germline, CDR1 is LGHDT and CDR2 YNNKEL (reference sequence).